Below, 13 T cell receptor beta chains from the same sample are listed, as sequenced in a study of blood T cell repertoires in COVID-19. Only in-frame clones appear in the TCRdb table, and some are missing; sequencing was by immunoSEQ multiplex PCR. The sample shows around 250,000 clones, 91% of them seen only once. Sequencing used PBMCs or T cells enriched from blood (not recorded which). These receptors were obtained from a human donor in a cohort exposed to, infected with or recovered from COVID-19 (not recorded which). The donor label of this sample is uncertain.

The chain has TRBV29-1 and TRBJ2-5, with 8 bases fitting TRBD2. J lost 5 bases, V lost 5 bases, and 10 bases had no gene match. There are 14 residues in the CDR3. Germline V gene sequence: CDR1 SQVTM, CDR2 ANQGSEA. The CDR3 DNA sequence: TGCAGCGTTATCCGAGGACTAGCCGGGGAGACCCAGTACTTC. It specifies CSVIRGLAGETQYF.

This clone was picked up one time. The V and J genes are TRBV7-2 and TRBJ1-2; D is perhaps TRBD1 (6 bases). Trimming removed 0 bases from V and 5 bases from J, with 16 bases in between. The CDR3 has 16 residues. Germline V gene sequence: CDR1 SGHTA, CDR2 FQGNSA. The CDR3: CASSLAPGGARYGYTF. CDR3 sequence (DNA): TGTGCCAGCAGCTTAGCGCCGGGGGGGGCTAGGTATGGCTACACCTTC.

This chain connects TRBV21-1 to TRBJ2-3; the D call in the table, TRBD2, was not verified against the DNA. TRBV21-1 is assigned pseudogene status. The CDR3 spans 18 residues. The CDR3 region is CASSGRGTSGGGSDTQYF. In nucleotides, the CDR3 is TGTGCCAGCAGCGGCCGCGGGACTAGCGGGGGGGGATCGGATACGCAGTATTTT.

The rearrangement joins TRBV6-5 to TRBJ2-1; 10 bases align to TRBD2. Germline CDR1 reads MNHEY; CDR2 reads SVGAGI. The V segment lost 6 bases and the J segment 5 bases; nucleotides outside the gene matches: 4. This CDR3 is 14 amino acids long. The CDR3 nucleotides read TGTGCCAGCAGAACTAGCGGGGATGACAATGAGCAGTTCTTC. Its protein product is CASRTSGDDNEQFF.

V usage is TRBV24-1 and J usage is TRBJ2-7; D is perhaps TRBD1 (5 bases). The V gene lost 1 base and the J gene lost 3 bases, with 12 bases spanning the gap. In germline, CDR1 is KGHDR, CDR2 SFDVKD. The CDR3 is 15 residues long. CDR3 in DNA: TGTGCCACCAGTGATTTCGGCAGGGAAGACTACGAGCAGTACTTC. Its translation is CATSDFGREDYEQYF.

The J gene is TRBJ1-1, the V gene TRBV3-1 (or the pseudogene TRBV3-2); possibly TRBD1 for D (5 bases). V gave up 1 base and J gave up 3 bases, with 12 bases separating them. The CDR3 has 15 amino acids. CDR1 and CDR2 (germline): LGHDT, YNNKEL (reference sequence). CDR3: CASSQVAGLYTEAFF. The CDR3 DNA sequence: TGTGCCAGCAGCCAAGTGGCAGGGCTGTACACTGAAGCTTTCTTT.

This rearrangement joins TRBV6-2 or TRBV6-3 to TRBJ1-1; no clear D gene. Germline V gives CDR1 MNHEY, CDR2 SVGEGT. Between the trimmed V and J ends, which lost 4 bases and 11 bases, there was a span of 17 bases. This CDR3 spans 13 amino acids. The CDR3 here is CASSLSGLRYAFF. CDR3 in DNA: TGTGCCAGCAGTTTGTCCGGGTTACGTTACGCTTTCTTT.

The V gene is TRBV29-1, the J gene TRBJ1-4; tentative D call: TRBD1 (6 bases). The CDR3 length is 14 residues. Germline lookup yields CDR1 SQVTM and CDR2 ANQGSEA. V was cut by 4 bases and J by 5 bases, with 14 bases left in between. The DNA for the CDR3 is TGCAGCGTTGTTGTCAGGGGATCAAATGAAAAACTGTTTTTT. It yields the protein CSVVVRGSNEKLFF.

The chain links TRBV30 to TRBJ1-1; D not resolved. Looked up from germline, CDR1 is GTSNPN and CDR2 is SVGIG (reference sequence). Trimming removed 0 bases from V and 4 bases from J, with 9 bases in between. The CDR3 has 13 residues. In nucleotides, the CDR3 is TGTGCCTGGAGTGTAGCAATTGGCACTGAAGCTTTCTTT. Its translation is CAWSVAIGTEAFF.

This rearrangement joins TRBV5-6 to TRBJ1-2; D remains ambiguous. Trimming pared 4 bases from V and 3 bases from J, leaving 13 bases between. The CDR3 totals 14 residues. Germline V gene lookup returns CDR1 SGHDT and CDR2 YYEEEE. The CDR3 nucleotides read TGTGCCAGCAGCCCGCCCCTAGAGGACTATGGCTACACCTTC. It encodes CASSPPLEDYGYTF.

This clone was detected only a few times. The chain couples TRBV4-1 to TRBJ1-4; the match to TRBD1 covers 9 bases. This CDR3 comprises 15 residues. V was clipped by 2 bases and J by 7 bases; unmatched bases: 5. Germline V gene data show CDR1 as MGHRA and CDR2 as YSYEKL. CDR3 DNA: TGCGCCAGCAGCCAAATACAGGGGGCGGGTGAAAAACTGTTTTTT. This encodes CASSQIQGAGEKLFF.

The V call is TRBV9, the J call TRBJ1-4; D may be TRBD1 (5 bases). Trimming pared 4 bases from V and 0 bases from J, leaving 10 bases between. The CDR3 is 15 residues long. Germline V CDR1 and CDR2: SGDLS, YYNGEE. This CDR3 reads CASSSTGATNEKLFF. The CDR3 DNA reads TGTGCCAGCAGCTCCACAGGTGCAACTAATGAAAAACTGTTTTTT.

With regard to this clone: The junction does not match germline at one end; this may be a read error. The sample contains more than one DNA sequence encoding this CDR3. J is TRBJ1-1 and V is TRBV4-3; D is undetermined. The CDR3 is made up of 14 amino acids. Germline V gives CDR1 LGHNA, CDR2 YSLEER. The CDR3 protein is CASSQDRTYTEAFF. CDR3 DNA: TGCGCTAGCAGCCAAGATCGGACTTACACTGAAGCTTTCTTT.